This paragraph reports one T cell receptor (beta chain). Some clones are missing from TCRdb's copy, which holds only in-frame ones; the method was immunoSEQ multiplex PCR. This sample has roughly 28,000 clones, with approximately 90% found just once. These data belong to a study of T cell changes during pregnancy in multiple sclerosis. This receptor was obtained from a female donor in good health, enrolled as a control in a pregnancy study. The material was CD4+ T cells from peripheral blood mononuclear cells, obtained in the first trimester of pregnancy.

The CDR3 region has the DNA TGCGCCAGCAGCCAAGAGTACGGGAGTGAGCAGTACTTC. Residues: CASSQEYGSEQYF. The chain couples TRBV4-3 to TRBJ2-7; D possibly corresponds to TRBD2 (6 bases). Germline values: CDR1 LGHNA, CDR2 YSLEER. There are 13 residues in the CDR3. Trimming stripped 0 bases from V and 7 bases from J, with 10 bases between.